The 23 T cell receptor beta chains in this list originate from one sample, sequenced in a study of blood T cell repertoires in COVID-19. Clones were sequenced by immunoSEQ multiplex PCR, and TCRdb holds only the in-frame ones, with some missing. The sample carries 110,000 to 150,000 clones, roughly 87% recorded once. Input material: peripheral blood. The receptors derive from a man between 65 and 80 years old with acute or convalescent COVID-19.

This chain uses TRBV19 with TRBJ1-5, with 8 positions matching TRBD1. The CDR3 contains 15 residues. V lost 6 bases, J lost 4 bases, and 8 bases stayed unmatched. Germline loops: CDR1 LNHDA, CDR2 SQIVND (reference sequence). CDR3 loop: CASSRGQGGNQPQHF. The CDR3, as DNA: TGTGCCAGTAGCAGAGGACAGGGCGGTAATCAGCCCCAGCATTTT.

The chain carries TRBV18 and TRBJ1-4; D unclear. Trimming removed 6 bases from V and 5 bases from J, with 19 bases in between. This CDR3 has 16 residues. Germline loops: CDR1 KGHSH, CDR2 LQKENI. The CDR3 region has the DNA TGTGCCAGCTCCCGCGGGCCTTCTTCCTCCAATGAAAAACTGTTTTTT. Its translation: CASSRGPSSSNEKLFF.

This chain joins TRBV7-3 and TRBJ2-5; no reliable D call. The germline gives CDR1 SGHTA, CDR2 FQGTGA. V was pared by 5 bases and J by 5 bases, with 6 bases between. The CDR3 length is 11 residues. This CDR3 is CASSTRETQYF. The CDR3 DNA is TGTGCCAGCAGCACCCGGGAGACCCAGTACTTC. The full variable domain, rest sourced from reference TRBV7-3 and TRBJ2-5, is GAGVSQTPSNKVTEKGKYVELRCDPISGHTALYWYRQSLGQGPEFLIYFQGTGAADDSGLPNDRFFAVRPEGSVSTLKIQRTERGDSAVYLCASSTRETQYFGPGTRLLVL.

The chain has TRBV30 and TRBJ1-2; D not resolved. V lost 3 bases and J lost 8, with 22 bases in between. Per germline, CDR1 GTSNPN and CDR2 SVGIG (reference sequence). The CDR3 is made up of 15 amino acids. CDR3 bases: TGTGCCTGGAGCCCTAGCATTTCGGTGGGCGGGGGCTACACCTTC. Its translation: CAWSPSISVGGGYTF.

The gene calls are TRBV27 and TRBJ2-7; TRBD1 aligns across 9 bases. The V and J ends lost 5 bases and 2 bases, in that order; junction bases with no gene match: 10. There are 16 residues in the CDR3. Germline lookup yields CDR1 MNHEY and CDR2 SMNVEV (reference sequence). CDR3 sequence: CASSPPDRGFTYEQYF. Written as DNA, the CDR3 is TGTGCCAGCAGTCCGCCTGACAGGGGGTTCACCTACGAGCAGTACTTC.

This clone was seen just once. This chain joins TRBV5-1 and TRBJ1-3, with 7 nucleotides matching TRBD1. CDR1 and CDR2 (germline): SGHRS, YFSETQ. The CDR3 has 17 residues. V lost 3 bases and J lost 0; bases outside the gene matches: 9. Written as DNA, the CDR3 is TGCGCCAGCAGCTCGGTAGGACAGGCTAGCTCTGGAAACACCATATATTTT. Translated: CASSSVGQASSGNTIYF.

The rearrangement joins TRBV5-6 to TRBJ2-7; 9 bases match TRBD1. V shed 4 bases and J 7 bases; nucleotides not matched to a gene: 9. Germline V gene data show CDR1 as SGHDT and CDR2 as YYEEEE. This CDR3 has 14 amino acids. The CDR3 region is CASSMGQGVREQYF. The CDR3 nucleotides are TGTGCCAGCAGCATGGGACAGGGAGTCCGTGAGCAGTACTTC.

This chain joins TRBV5-5 and TRBJ2-1; a weak D match, TRBD1 (5 bases). The V gene's germline CDR1 is SGHKS and CDR2 YYEKEE (reference sequence). Trimming removed 2 bases from V and 2 bases from J, with 5 bases in between. The CDR3 totals 13 residues. The CDR3 is CASSLGAYNEQFF. In DNA, the CDR3 is TGTGCCAGCAGCTTAGGGGCCTACAATGAGCAGTTCTTC.

The rearrangement links TRBV28 to TRBJ1-1, with D perhaps TRBD1 (6 bases). The germline gives CDR1 MDHEN, CDR2 SYDVKM. With 4 bases removed from V and 12 bases from J, the gap between germline ends came to 21 bases. CDR3 length: 14 amino acids. CDR3 DNA: TGTGCCAGCAGTTCCGGGACATCCCCGACCTGGACTTTCTTT. Amino acids: CASSSGTSPTWTFF.

The chain joins TRBV5-1 to TRBJ1-1; 11 bases agree with TRBD1. Germline V gene data show CDR1 as SGHRS and CDR2 as YFSETQ. The CDR3 loop spans 15 amino acids. Germline trimming cut 4 bases from V and 5 bases from J; bases unmatched to any gene: 7. The CDR3 loop is CASSGTGGGQTEAFF. The DNA of the CDR3 is TGCGCCAGCAGCGGGACAGGGGGTGGTCAGACTGAAGCTTTCTTT. Looking up the rest from reference TRBV5-1 and TRBJ1-1 gives the full variable domain: KAGVTQTPRYLIKTRGQQVTLSCSPISGHRSVSWYQQTPGQGLQFLFEYFSETQRNKGNFPGRFSGRQFSNSRSEMNVSTLELGDSALYLCASSGTGGGQTEAFFGQGTRLTVV.

This clone has only one observation. This chain links TRBV7-9 with TRBJ2-2; the D gene is possibly TRBD2 (5 bases). CDR3 size: 14 residues. Germline V CDR1 and CDR2: SEHNR, FQNEAQ (reference sequence). V was trimmed by 4 bases and J by 4 bases, leaving 10 bases between them. CDR3 bases: TGTGCCAGCAGCTCTCGGGATTTCACCGGGGAGCTGTTTTTT. Protein product: CASSSRDFTGELFF.

The chain couples TRBV6-5 to TRBJ2-2, with D maybe TRBD1 (6 bases). V was cut by 6 bases and J by 7 bases, with 12 bases left in between. Germline V lookup: CDR1 MNHEY, CDR2 SVGAGI. The CDR3 runs 13 residues. Here the CDR3 DNA reads TGTGCCAGCAGCCTAGGGGGTTTCGGGGAGCTGTTTTTT. This sequence encodes CASSLGGFGELFF.

The chain links TRBV2 to TRBJ1-4; 7 bases are shared with TRBD1. The CDR3 has 15 residues. V was pared by 6 bases and J by 8 bases, with 12 bases of the junction left unmatched. Germline values: CDR1 SNHLY, CDR2 FYNNEI. CDR3 loop: CASSREQGIREKLFF. CDR3 bases: TGTGCCAGCAGCCGAGAACAGGGGATCCGGGAAAAACTGTTTTTT.

This clone was recorded once. V usage is TRBV5-5 and J usage is TRBJ1-4; a weak D match, TRBD1 (6 bases). Germline V gene sequence: CDR1 SGHKS, CDR2 YYEKEE (reference sequence). This CDR3 is built from 15 residues. Trimming pared 4 bases from V and 6 bases from J, leaving 16 bases between. The CDR3 spells CASSPLQGRDEKLFF. The DNA for the CDR3 is TGTGCCAGCAGCCCCTTACAGGGAAGGGATGAAAAACTGTTTTTT.

The chain is built from TRBV13 and TRBJ2-5, with D tentatively TRBD2 (7 bases). The CDR3 totals 17 residues. The germline V gene encodes CDR1 PRHDT and CDR2 FYEKMQ (reference sequence). Trimming left V 5 bases short and J 6 bases short, with 25 bases between. The CDR3 is CASSPRGAKAGWKTQYF. CDR3 coding DNA: TGTGCCAGCAGCCCACGGGGGGCAAAAGCCGGATGGAAGACCCAGTACTTC.

The chain joins TRBV18 to TRBJ1-4; D is perhaps TRBD1 (5 bases). CDR1 and CDR2 (germline): KGHSH, LQKENI. V shed 6 bases and J shed 0 bases, with 8 bases lying between them. This CDR3 spans 14 amino acids. The CDR3 bases are TGTGCCAGCTCCCGGGGGTCAACTAATGAAAAACTGTTTTTT. Translating it yields CASSRGSTNEKLFF.

The chain couples TRBV6-6 to TRBJ2-3; 9 bases agree with TRBD1. V lost 6 bases and J lost 4; bases outside the gene matches: 8. Germline V gene lookup returns CDR1 MNHNY and CDR2 SVGAGI (reference sequence). The CDR3 extends over 15 amino acids. CDR3 protein: CASSPGTGRADTQYF. The CDR3 DNA is TGTGCCAGCAGCCCCGGGACAGGGAGGGCAGATACGCAGTATTTT.

This clone showed up just once. This chain joins TRBV6-5 and TRBJ2-7; D possibly corresponds to TRBD2 (5 bases). Trimming cost V 8 bases and J 6 bases, with 11 bases left between them. The CDR3 has 11 residues. Germline CDR1 and CDR2: MNHEY and SVGAGI. The chain's CDR3 is CASGLSGEQYF. For the CDR3, the DNA is TGTGCCAGCGGCCTGAGCGGCGAGCAGTACTTC.

In DNA, the CDR3 is TGTGCCATCAGTGAGTCTCCCGGACAGGCGGGCCTCGGTGGCTACACCTTC. Translated: CAISESPGQAGLGGYTF. J is TRBJ1-2 and V is TRBV10-3; 7 bases are a match to TRBD1. CDR1 is ENHRY and CDR2 is SYGVKD in the germline V gene. Unmatched junction bases numbered 14, after V lost 0 bases and J lost 7 bases. The CDR3 is 17 residues long.

The gene calls are TRBV7-7 and TRBJ2-2, with 11 positions matching TRBD2. V gave up 6 bases and J gave up 5 bases; unmatched junction bases: 5. The CDR3 covers 15 residues. CDR1 and CDR2 from the germline V gene are SSHAT and FNYEAQ (reference sequence). CDR3: CASREGTSGTGELFF. CDR3 sequence (DNA): TGTGCCAGCAGGGAGGGGACTAGCGGTACCGGGGAGCTGTTTTTT.

The genes are TRBV5-1 and TRBJ1-1; D gene unclear. In germline, CDR1 is SGHRS, CDR2 YFSETQ. The CDR3 runs 15 residues. The V gene lost 1 base and the J gene lost 1 base, with 11 bases spanning the gap. CDR3 in DNA: TGCGCCAGCAGCTTGACGGGGAGTGCGAACACTGAAGCTTTCTTT. As protein: CASSLTGSANTEAFF.

This clone has just a few counts. The gene calls are TRBV6-5 and TRBJ1-2; D is perhaps TRBD1 (5 bases). The ends were cut back, 7 bases at V and 4 bases at J, with 19 bases in the middle. From germline, CDR1 is MNHEY and CDR2 SVGAGI. The CDR3 is 15 residues long. The CDR3 coding sequence is TGTGCCAGCAATCCCGGGGGAGGGGCTAGCTATGGCTACACCTTC. Translating gives CASNPGGGASYGYTF.

This clone was detected only once. This rearrangement joins TRBV27 to TRBJ1-2, with TRBD1 matching over 8 bases. Per germline, CDR1 MNHEY and CDR2 SMNVEV (reference sequence). The CDR3 spans 16 residues. V was pared by 6 bases and J by 5 bases, with 14 bases of the junction left unmatched. The CDR3 protein is CASRNLRGTGPYGYTF. The CDR3 nucleotides are TGTGCCAGCAGGAACCTAAGAGGGACAGGTCCTTATGGCTACACCTTC.